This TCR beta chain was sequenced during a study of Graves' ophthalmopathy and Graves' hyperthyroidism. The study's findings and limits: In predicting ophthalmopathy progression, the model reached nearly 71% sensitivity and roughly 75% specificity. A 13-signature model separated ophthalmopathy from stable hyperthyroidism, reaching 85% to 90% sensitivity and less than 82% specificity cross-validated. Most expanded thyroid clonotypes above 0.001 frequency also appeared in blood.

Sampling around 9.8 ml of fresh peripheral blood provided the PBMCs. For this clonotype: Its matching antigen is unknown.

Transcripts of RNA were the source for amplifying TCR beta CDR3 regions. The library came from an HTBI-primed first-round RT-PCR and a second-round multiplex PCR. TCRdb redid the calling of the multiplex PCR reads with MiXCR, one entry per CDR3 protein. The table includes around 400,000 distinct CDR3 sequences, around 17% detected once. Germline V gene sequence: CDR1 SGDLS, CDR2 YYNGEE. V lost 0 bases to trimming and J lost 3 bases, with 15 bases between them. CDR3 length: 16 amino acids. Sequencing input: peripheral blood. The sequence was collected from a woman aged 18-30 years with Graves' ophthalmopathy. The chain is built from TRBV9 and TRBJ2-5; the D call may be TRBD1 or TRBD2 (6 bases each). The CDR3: CASSVGVGGRKETQYF. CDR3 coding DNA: TGTGCCAGCAGCGTAGGGGTGGGGGGCAGGAAAGAGACCCAGTACTTC. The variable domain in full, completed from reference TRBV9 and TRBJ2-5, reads DSGVTQTPKHLITATGQRVTLRCSPRSGDLSVYWYQQSLDQGLQFLIQYYNGEERAKGNILERFSAQQFPDLHSELNLSSLELGDSALYFCASSVGVGGRKETQYFGPGTRLLVL.